Presented here are 6 T cell receptor beta chains from one specimen sequenced in a study of cytomegalovirus exposure and HLA in healthy donors. The PCR ran on 60 Vbeta and 13 Jbeta primers. Sequencing was performed with immunoSEQ multiplex PCR; in TCRdb, only in-frame clones are kept and a portion is missing. The sample contains approximately 86,000 clones, 85% of which appear only once. Sequenced: PBMCs. These receptors originate from a man aged 40-50 years in good health and CMV-seropositive.

As regards this clone: Other DNA sequences in this specimen translate into the identical CDR3. This chain uses TRBV5-1 with TRBJ2-7, with TRBD2 matching over 7 bases. Germline assignment: CDR1 SGHRS and CDR2 YFSETQ. The junction had 2 bases not matched to a gene; V was cut back by 0 bases and J by 2 bases. CDR3 length: 14 residues. The CDR3 bases are TGCGCCAGCAGCTTGGACCGGGGGGCCTACGAGCAGTACTTC. Residues: CASSLDRGAYEQYF.

The chain recombines TRBV12-5 with TRBJ1-5; no clear D gene. Trimming shortened V by 5 bases and J by 6 bases, and 14 bases separated the two germline ends. Germline CDR1 is LGHNT and CDR2 is FRNRAP. The CDR3 has 14 residues. CDR3 sequence reads: CASGTDLARQPQHF. CDR3 coding DNA: TGTGCTAGTGGTACGGACCTAGCGCGTCAGCCCCAGCATTTT.

In its sample, this clone was seen once. The chain is built from TRBV6-1 and TRBJ1-1; perhaps TRBD1 as D (5 bases). CDR1 is MNHNS, CDR2 SASEGT, per germline. V gave up 6 bases and J gave up 3 bases, with 14 bases separating them. This CDR3 is built from 14 residues. Written as DNA, the CDR3 is TGTGCCAGCAGCCGACCGGGGGAATACACTGAAGCTTTCTTT. Translating it yields CASSRPGEYTEAFF.

This chain connects TRBV6-5 to TRBJ1-2; 8 bases are a match to TRBD1. The V segment lost 4 bases and the J segment 6 bases; nucleotides outside the gene matches: 13. The CDR3 length is 16 residues. The V gene's germline CDR1 is MNHEY and CDR2 SVGAGI. As DNA, the CDR3 is TGTGCCAGCAGTTCGCCGGGACAGGCAACATTTAATGGCTACACCTTC. Translated: CASSSPGQATFNGYTF.

The J gene is TRBJ1-1, the V gene TRBV2; maybe TRBD1 (6 bases). Trimming shortened V by 5 bases and J by 0 bases, and 10 bases separated the two germline ends. Per the germline V gene, CDR1 is SNHLY and CDR2 is FYNNEI. CDR3 length: 14 amino acids. CDR3 amino acids: CASSTRQVNTEAFF. CDR3 coding DNA: TGTGCCAGCAGTACCAGACAGGTGAACACTGAAGCTTTCTTT.

The chain joins TRBV30 to TRBJ1-6; 7 nucleotides agree with TRBD1. CDR3 size: 13 residues. Germline CDR1 is GTSNPN and CDR2 is SVGIG (reference sequence). The V and J ends lost 5 bases and 7 bases, in that order; junction bases with no gene match: 5. CDR3 nucleotides: TGTGCCTGGGCTGGACAGGCAAATTCACCCCTCCACTTT. Its translation: CAWAGQANSPLHF. The full variable domain, its missing parts supplied by reference TRBV30 and TRBJ1-6, is SQTIHQWPATLVQPVGSPLSLECTVEGTSNPNLYWYRQAAGRGLQLLFYSVGIGQISSEVPQNLSASRPQDRQFILSSKKLLLSDSGFYLCAWAGQANSPLHFGNGTRLTVT.